The subject of this entry is one T cell receptor beta chain. Its antigen remains unknown. The primer mix had 60 Vbeta and 13 Jbeta primers. The method was immunoSEQ multiplex PCR; TCRdb's version includes in-frame clones alone and lacks a portion of them. The sample has 97,000 or so clones; approximately 64% are singletons. V gave up 5 bases and J gave up 3 bases; unmatched junction bases: 5. The CDR3 extends over 15 amino acids. Germline V CDR1 and CDR2: LNHDA, SQIVND (reference sequence). This record comes from a study of cytomegalovirus exposure and HLA in healthy donors. Overall study findings and caveats: A later analysis found common viral pathogens apparently linked to several of the most significant clusters. HLA-A and HLA-B allele assignments for most subjects were reportedly predicted accurately using TCR beta sequences.

Sequenced sample: PBMCs. The V gene is TRBV19, the J gene TRBJ2-2; 8 bases align to TRBD2. This receptor was taken from a human donor in good health. CDR3 nucleotide sequence: TGTGCCAGTAGTTTGCGGGAGGCGGACACCGGGGAGCTGTTTTTT. Residues: CASSLREADTGELFF.